These T cell receptor beta chains were read from a single sample in a study of cytomegalovirus exposure and HLA in healthy donors. Sequenced by immunoSEQ multiplex PCR; TCRdb stores in-frame clones only, minus some. Among about 130,000 clones listed, 82% were seen once. Sequencing was carried out using PBMCs. The receptors here all came from a boy aged 5 to 17 in good health and CMV-seronegative. Both conserved end residues are part of each CDR3. D genes are given only for firm matches.

>NA|TRBJ1-4|TRBV18
CASSLTGVNEKLFF
>NA|TRBJ1-2|TRBV6-4
CASSPSTANYGYTF
>NA|TRBJ1-5|TRBV9
CASSVSGNNQPQHF
>TRBD1|TRBJ2-7|TRBV27
CASSPQGVMYEQYF
>NA|TRBJ1-5|TRBV2
CASSELFRSQPQHF
>NA|TRBJ1-3|TRBV4-3
CASSQDRGARGNTIYF
>NA|TRBJ1-4|TRBV11-2
CASSGPEKLFF
>TRBD1|TRBJ2-7|TRBV15
CATRRDRGSYEQYF
>TRBD1|TRBJ2-3|TRBV29-1
CSVSPGRGNSDTQYF
>NA|TRBJ2-7|TRBV7-9
CASSGRIAYEQYF
>NA|TRBJ2-5|TRBV6-1
CASSEALGRTETQYF
>NA|TRBJ2-1|TRBV10-2
CASRGGTYNEQFF
>TRBD1|TRBJ1-1|TRBV9
CASSRQGMNTEAFF
>NA|TRBJ2-5|TRBV19
CASSMRWGDQETQYF